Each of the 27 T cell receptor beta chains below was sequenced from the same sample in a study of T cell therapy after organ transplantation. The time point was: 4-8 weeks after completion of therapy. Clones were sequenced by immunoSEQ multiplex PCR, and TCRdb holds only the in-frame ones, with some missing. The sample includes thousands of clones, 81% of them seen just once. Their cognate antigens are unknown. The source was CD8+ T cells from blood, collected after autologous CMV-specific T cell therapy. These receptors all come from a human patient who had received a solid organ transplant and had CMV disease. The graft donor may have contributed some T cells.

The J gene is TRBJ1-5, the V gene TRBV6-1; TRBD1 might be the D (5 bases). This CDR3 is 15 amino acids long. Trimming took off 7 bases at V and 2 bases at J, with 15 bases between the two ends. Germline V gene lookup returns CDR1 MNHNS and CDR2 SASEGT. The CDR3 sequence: CASTQGLQGNQPQHF. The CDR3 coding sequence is TGTGCCAGCACCCAGGGACTCCAGGGCAATCAGCCCCAGCATTTT.

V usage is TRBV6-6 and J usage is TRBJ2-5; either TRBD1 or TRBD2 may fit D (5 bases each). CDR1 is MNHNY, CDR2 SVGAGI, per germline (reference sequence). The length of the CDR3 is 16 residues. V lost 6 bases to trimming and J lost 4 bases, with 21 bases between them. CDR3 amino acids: CASRVAPGTQAETQYF. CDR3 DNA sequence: TGTGCCAGCAGAGTCGCCCCCGGGACGCAAGCAGAGACCCAGTACTTC.

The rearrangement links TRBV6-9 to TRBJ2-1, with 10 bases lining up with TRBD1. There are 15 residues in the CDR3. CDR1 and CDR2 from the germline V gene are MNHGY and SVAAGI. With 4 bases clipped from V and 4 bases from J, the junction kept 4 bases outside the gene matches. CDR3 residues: CASSLRTGGYNEQFF. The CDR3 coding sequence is TGTGCCAGCAGTTTAAGGACAGGGGGTTACAATGAGCAGTTCTTC.

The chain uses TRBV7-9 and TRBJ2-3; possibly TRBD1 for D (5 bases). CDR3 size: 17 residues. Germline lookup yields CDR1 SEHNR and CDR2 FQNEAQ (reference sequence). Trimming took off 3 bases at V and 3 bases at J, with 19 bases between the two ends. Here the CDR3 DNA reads TGTGCCAGCAGCTTTAACACAGGTTCGGTTTCAACAGATACGCAGTATTTT. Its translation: CASSFNTGSVSTDTQYF.

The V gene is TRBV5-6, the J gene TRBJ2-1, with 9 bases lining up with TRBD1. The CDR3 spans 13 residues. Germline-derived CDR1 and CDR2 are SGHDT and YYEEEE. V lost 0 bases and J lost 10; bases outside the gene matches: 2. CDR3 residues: CASSLGTGVEQFF. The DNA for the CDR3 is TGTGCCAGCAGCTTGGGGACAGGGGTGGAGCAGTTCTTC.

The CDR3 protein is CASSLSAFYEQYF. CDR3 nucleotides: TGTGCCAGCAGTTTATCAGCTTTCTACGAGCAGTACTTC. The chain recombines TRBV28 with TRBJ2-7; D uncertain. V was pared by 1 base and J by 3 bases, with 7 bases between. The CDR3 contains 13 residues. CDR1 MDHEN and CDR2 SYDVKM come from the germline V gene.

CDR3 region: CASSYSPTGPNEQYF. The CDR3 DNA reads as TGTGCCAGCAGCTACAGTCCGACAGGGCCCAACGAGCAGTACTTC. The chain combines TRBV6-9 with TRBJ2-7, with 7 bases aligning to TRBD1. The CDR3 sequence is 15 residues long. V lost 6 bases, J lost 5 bases, and 13 bases stayed unmatched. The V gene's germline CDR1 is MNHGY and CDR2 SVAAGI.

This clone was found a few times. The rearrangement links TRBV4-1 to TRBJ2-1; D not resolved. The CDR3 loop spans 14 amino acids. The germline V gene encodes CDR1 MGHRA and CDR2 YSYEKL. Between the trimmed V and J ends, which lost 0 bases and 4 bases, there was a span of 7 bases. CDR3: CASSQEDGYNEQFF. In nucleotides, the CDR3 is TGCGCCAGCAGCCAAGAAGACGGTTACAATGAGCAGTTCTTC.

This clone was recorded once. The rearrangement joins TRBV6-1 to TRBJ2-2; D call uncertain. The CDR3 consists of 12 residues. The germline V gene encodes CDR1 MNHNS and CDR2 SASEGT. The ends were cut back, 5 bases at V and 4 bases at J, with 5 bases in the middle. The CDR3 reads CASSTLTGELFF. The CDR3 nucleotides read TGTGCCAGCAGTACCCTCACCGGGGAGCTGTTTTTT.

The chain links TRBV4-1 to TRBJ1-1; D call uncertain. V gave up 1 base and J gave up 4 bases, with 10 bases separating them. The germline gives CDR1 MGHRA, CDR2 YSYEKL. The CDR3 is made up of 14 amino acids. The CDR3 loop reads CASSQVETATEAFF. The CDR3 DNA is TGCGCCAGCAGCCAAGTTGAAACAGCCACTGAAGCTTTCTTT.

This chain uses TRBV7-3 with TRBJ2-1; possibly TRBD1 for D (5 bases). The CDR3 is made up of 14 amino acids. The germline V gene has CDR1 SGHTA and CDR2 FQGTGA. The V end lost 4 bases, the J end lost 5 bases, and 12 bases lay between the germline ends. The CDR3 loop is CASSSPDNNNEQFF. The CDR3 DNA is TGTGCCAGCAGCTCTCCGGACAACAACAATGAGCAGTTCTTC. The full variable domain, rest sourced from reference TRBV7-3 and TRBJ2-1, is GAGVSQTPSNKVTEKGKYVELRCDPISGHTALYWYRQSLGQGPEFLIYFQGTGAADDSGLPNDRFFAVRPEGSVSTLKIQRTERGDSAVYLCASSSPDNNNEQFFGPGTRLTVL.

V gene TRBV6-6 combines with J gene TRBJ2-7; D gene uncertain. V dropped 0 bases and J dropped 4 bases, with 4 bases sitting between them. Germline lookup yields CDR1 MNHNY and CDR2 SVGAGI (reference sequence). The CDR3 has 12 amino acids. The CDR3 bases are TGTGCCAGCAGTTACTCTAGGTACGAGCAGTACTTC. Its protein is CASSYSRYEQYF.

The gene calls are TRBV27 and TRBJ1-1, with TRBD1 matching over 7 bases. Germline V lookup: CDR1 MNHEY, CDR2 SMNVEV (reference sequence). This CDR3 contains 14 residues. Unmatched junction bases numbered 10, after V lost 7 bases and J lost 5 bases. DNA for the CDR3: TGTGCCAGCACTCTACAGGGGCCTGGGACTGAAGCTTTCTTT. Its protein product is CASTLQGPGTEAFF.

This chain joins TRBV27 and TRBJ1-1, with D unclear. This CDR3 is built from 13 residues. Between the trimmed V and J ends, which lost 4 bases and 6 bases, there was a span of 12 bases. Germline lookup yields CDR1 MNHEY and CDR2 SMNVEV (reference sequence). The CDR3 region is CASSWSGGAEAFF. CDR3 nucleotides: TGTGCCAGCAGTTGGAGTGGTGGGGCTGAAGCTTTCTTT.

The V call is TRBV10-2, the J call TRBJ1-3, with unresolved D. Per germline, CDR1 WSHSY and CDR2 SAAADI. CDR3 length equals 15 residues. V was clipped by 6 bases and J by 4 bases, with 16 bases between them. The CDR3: CASRVDGSPGNTIYF. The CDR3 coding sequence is TGCGCCAGCAGGGTCGACGGCTCCCCGGGAAACACCATATATTTT.

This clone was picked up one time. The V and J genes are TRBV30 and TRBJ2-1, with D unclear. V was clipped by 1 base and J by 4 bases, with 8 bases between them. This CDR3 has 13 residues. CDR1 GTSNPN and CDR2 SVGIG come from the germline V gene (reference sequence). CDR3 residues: CAWSGGLYNEQFF. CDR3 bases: TGTGCCTGGAGTGGGGGTCTTTACAATGAGCAGTTCTTC.

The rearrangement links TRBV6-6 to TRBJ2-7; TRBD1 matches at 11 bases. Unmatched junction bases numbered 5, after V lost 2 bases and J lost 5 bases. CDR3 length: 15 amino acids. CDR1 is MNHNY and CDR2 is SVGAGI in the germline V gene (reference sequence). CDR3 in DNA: TGTGCCAGCAGTTACGGGACAGGGGGGGTGGACGAGCAGTACTTC. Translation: CASSYGTGGVDEQYF.

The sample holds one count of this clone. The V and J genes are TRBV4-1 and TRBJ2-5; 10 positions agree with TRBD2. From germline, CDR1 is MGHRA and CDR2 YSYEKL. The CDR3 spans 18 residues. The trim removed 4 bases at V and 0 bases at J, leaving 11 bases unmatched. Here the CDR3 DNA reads TGCGCCAGCAGCCCGCTAGCGGGAGTAGGGGGCTACCAAGAGACCCAGTACTTC. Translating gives CASSPLAGVGGYQETQYF.

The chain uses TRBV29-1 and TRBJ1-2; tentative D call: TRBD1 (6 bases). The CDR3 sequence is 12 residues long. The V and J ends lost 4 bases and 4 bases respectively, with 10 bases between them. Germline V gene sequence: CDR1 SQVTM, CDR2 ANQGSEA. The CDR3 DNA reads TGCAGCGTTGCCAGGGGCTCCTATGGCTACACCTTC. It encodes CSVARGSYGYTF.

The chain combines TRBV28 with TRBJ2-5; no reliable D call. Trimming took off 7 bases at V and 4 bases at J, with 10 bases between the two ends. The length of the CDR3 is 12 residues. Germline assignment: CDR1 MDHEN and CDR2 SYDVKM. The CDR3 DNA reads TGTGCCAGCAATCAGCCCCCAGAGACCCAGTACTTC. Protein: CASNQPPETQYF.

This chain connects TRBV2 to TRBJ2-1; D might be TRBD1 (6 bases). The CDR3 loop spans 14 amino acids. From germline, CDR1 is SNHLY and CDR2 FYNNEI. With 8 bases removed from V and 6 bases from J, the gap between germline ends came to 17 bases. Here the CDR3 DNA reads TGTGCCAGCCCACGATTGTGGGGGCGCAATGAGCAGTTCTTC. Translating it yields CASPRLWGRNEQFF.

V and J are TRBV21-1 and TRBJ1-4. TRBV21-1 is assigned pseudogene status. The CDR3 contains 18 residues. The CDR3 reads CATVGGGWGLTTNEKLFF. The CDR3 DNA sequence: TGTGCCACTGTGGGCGGGGGTTGGGGGCTAACAACTAATGAAAAACTGTTTTTT.

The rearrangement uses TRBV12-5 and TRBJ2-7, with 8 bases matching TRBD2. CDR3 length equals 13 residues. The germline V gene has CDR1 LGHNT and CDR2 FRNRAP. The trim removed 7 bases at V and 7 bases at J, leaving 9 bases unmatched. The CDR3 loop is CASAPTVAGEQYF. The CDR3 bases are TGTGCTAGTGCTCCGACAGTAGCGGGGGAGCAGTACTTC.

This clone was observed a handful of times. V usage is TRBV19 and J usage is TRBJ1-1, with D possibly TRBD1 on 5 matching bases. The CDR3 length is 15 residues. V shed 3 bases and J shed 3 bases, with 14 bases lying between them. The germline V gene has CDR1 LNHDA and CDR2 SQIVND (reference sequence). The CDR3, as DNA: TGTGCCAGTAGTATCCTATATGGGGGGGACACTGAAGCTTTCTTT. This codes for CASSILYGGDTEAFF.

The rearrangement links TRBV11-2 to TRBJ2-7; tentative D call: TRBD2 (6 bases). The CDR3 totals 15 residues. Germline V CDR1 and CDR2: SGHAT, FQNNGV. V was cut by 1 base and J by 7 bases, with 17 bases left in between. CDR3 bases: TGTGCCAGCAGCTTAGCCGGGAGAGCCGTGGAAGAGCAGTACTTC. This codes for CASSLAGRAVEEQYF.

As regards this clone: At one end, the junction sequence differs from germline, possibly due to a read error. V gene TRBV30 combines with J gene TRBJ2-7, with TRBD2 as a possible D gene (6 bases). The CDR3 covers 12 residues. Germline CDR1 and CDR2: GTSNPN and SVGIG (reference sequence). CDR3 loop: CAWMEGSEGMDF. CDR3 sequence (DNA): TGTGCCTGGATGGAGGGATCGGAGGGGATGGACTTC.

The CDR3 loop reads CASSPTGFYNEQFF. The CDR3 DNA is TGTGCCAGCTCACCAACCGGATTCTACAATGAGCAGTTCTTC. V gene TRBV18 combines with J gene TRBJ2-1, with D unclear. This CDR3 has 14 amino acids. Deletions cut 2 bases from V and 3 bases from J, with 8 bases between. Per germline, CDR1 KGHSH and CDR2 LQKENI.